A selection of T cell receptor beta chains follows, all from one sample in a study of OX40 agonist ivuxolimab in advanced cancers. TCRdb keeps only in-frame clones here, not all; method: immunoSEQ multiplex PCR. The sample holds under 40,000 clones, roughly 87% seen once. Sequences were derived from CD4+ or CD8+ T cells sorted from blood, sampled in a trial of the OX40 agonist ivuxolimab. All receptors derive from an adult with an advanced solid tumor such as melanoma, head and neck, liver or kidney cancer. The CDR3 runs from the conserved cysteine through the conserved F or W. The D gene is left open where the match is weak. Size is stated for part of the rows, as once, few or many counts, or as a class when the clone is expanded.

NA	TRBV11-3	TRBD1	TRBJ1-1	TGTGCCAGCAGCTTAGGCGGACAGGGGAACACTGAAGCTTTCTTT	CASSLGGQGNTEAFF
NA	TRBV5-1	NA	TRBJ2-1	TGCGCCAGCAGGCCCAGGGACAATGAGCAGTTCTTC	CASRPRDNEQFF
NA	TRBV9	TRBD1	TRBJ1-6	TGTGCCAGCAGCGTAGAACACAGGGGGTCACCCCTCCACTTT	CASSVEHRGSPLHF
once	TRBV13	NA	TRBJ1-2	TGTGCCAGCAGCTTACAGGCGTACTTCTATGGCTACACCTTC	CASSLQAYFYGYTF
NA	TRBV19	TRBD1	TRBJ2-5	TGTGCCAGTACCCCGACAGGGTCCCAAGAGACCCAGTACTTC	CASTPTGSQETQYF
NA	TRBV30	NA	TRBJ1-5	TGTGCCTGGAGTGCCGACGGGGTGGGGCCCCAGCATTTT	CAWSADGVGPQHF
NA	TRBV9	NA	TRBJ1-1	TGTGCCAGCAGCGTATGGGACGACACTGAAGCTTTCTTT	CASSVWDDTEAFF
NA	TRBV6-1	NA	TRBJ2-7	TGTGCCAGCACCGCCTCCACCTACGAGCAGTACTTC	CASTASTYEQYF
NA	TRBV4-3	TRBD2	TRBJ2-3	TGCGCCAGCAGCCAAGTCTTAGCGGGGGCCACAGATACGCAGTATTTT	CASSQVLAGATDTQYF
NA	TRBV4-1	TRBD1	TRBJ1-4	TGCGCCAGCAGCCAAGGGGACAGCCCAACTAATGAAAAACTGTTTTTT	CASSQGDSPTNEKLFF
NA	TRBV6-6	NA	TRBJ2-7	TGTGCCAGCAGACCCACCTCCTACGAGCAGTACTTC	CASRPTSYEQYF
few	TRBV12-5	NA	TRBJ2-3	TGTGCTAGTGGTCCCGCAGGGGGAGGTACAGATACGCAGTATTTT	CASGPAGGGTDTQYF
NA	TRBV5-8	NA	TRBJ1-1	TGTGCCAGCAGCTCCGGGCCCCCCACTGAAGCTTTCTTT	CASSSGPPTEAFF
NA	TRBV6-6	TRBD2	TRBJ2-7	TGTGCCAGCAGGCCTACTAGCGGGGGGCACTACGAGCAGTACTTC	CASRPTSGGHYEQYF
NA	TRBV18	NA	TRBJ2-1	TGTGCCAGCTCACCGGGGACGAACTCCGATGAGCAGTTCTTC	CASSPGTNSDEQFF
NA	TRBV13	NA	TRBJ1-3	TGTGCCAGCAGCTCGGAACAGGCTATCTCTGGAAACACCATATATTTT	CASSSEQAISGNTIYF
NA	TRBV4-1	TRBD2	TRBJ2-7	TGCGCCAGCAGCCAAGAGTCCCCTAGCGGGACACCCTTCTACGAGCAGTACTTC	CASSQESPSGTPFYEQYF
NA	TRBV6-6	TRBD1	TRBJ2-1	TGTGCCAGCAGGGGATGGGACAGAGACTCCTACAATGAGCAGTTCTTC	CASRGWDRDSYNEQFF
NA	TRBV27	NA	TRBJ1-2	TGTGCCAGCAGTCTAACACAGGGATATGGCTACACCTTC	CASSLTQGYGYTF